The present TCR beta chain was sequenced within a study of early T cells in non-severe SARS-CoV-2 infection. TCRdb independently ran MiXCR on the 5' RACE reads; one entry per CDR3 protein. The sample lists tens of thousands of distinct CDR3 sequences; more than 3.5% were seen once. Germline V gene sequence: CDR1 DFQATT, CDR2 SNEGSKA (reference sequence). Trimming took 1 base from V and 10 from J; bases not matched to a gene: 5. The CDR3 runs to 13 residues. Sequences were obtained from whole blood. The chain employs TRBV20-1 and TRBJ2-1; 9 positions agree with TRBD2. The receptor was isolated from an adult who was a healthcare worker with PCR-confirmed SARS-CoV-2 infection or an uninfected control (not recorded which). CDR3 coding DNA: TGCAGTGCTAGAGCACGACTAGCGGAGGAGCAGTTCTTC. Protein: CSARARLAEEQFF.